This T cell receptor beta chain came from a study of cytomegalovirus exposure and HLA in healthy donors. Regarding this clone: Its antigen is currently unknown.

Primers: 60 Vbeta forward and 13 Jbeta reverse. The table came from immunoSEQ multiplex PCR; TCRdb's copy has only in-frame clones and leaves some out. The sample includes 100,000 or so clones, around 68% of them seen just once. Regarding the study as a whole: Within the data, a cluster of highly shared sequence variants was likely a sequencing artifact. According to a later analysis, donors in an Asian-associated ancestry cluster reportedly had fewer N-insertions than the approximately 720-donor mean. HLA alleles were associated with roughly 15,000 TCR beta sequences in a later analysis at 0.05 false discovery rate. Within a later analysis, the majority of CMV-associated TCR beta chains appeared HLA-restricted.

Trimming cost V 1 base and J 7 bases; bases outside gene matches: 9. This CDR3 region has 16 residues. Germline loops: CDR1 SGHAT, CDR2 FQDESV (reference sequence). The chain joins TRBV11-1 to TRBJ2-1, with 8 bases that match TRBD2. The sequenced sample was PBMCs. The receptor was isolated from a human donor in good health. The CDR3 bases are TGTGCCAGCAGCTTAGTGTCCGCGGGAGGTAAGAATGAGCAGTTCTTC. Translation: CASSLVSAGGKNEQFF. The entire variable domain, with the rest obtained from reference TRBV11-1 and TRBJ2-1, is as follows: EAEVAQSPRYKITEKSQAVAFWCDPISGHATLYWYRQILGQGPELLVQFQDESVVDDSQLPKDRFSAERLKGVDSTLKIQPAELGDSAMYLCASSLVSAGGKNEQFFGPGTRLTVL.